This T cell receptor beta chain was found in a study of human T cells and chemical hapten exposure. Specified time point: pre-sensitization, week 0. Treatment: therapeutic diphenylcyclopropenone sensitization with weekly scalp DPC. V dropped 3 bases and J dropped 6; count of bases not matched to a gene: 18. Germline loops: CDR1 SGHVS, CDR2 FQNEAQ. The CDR3 is 18 amino acids. One entry per CDR3 protein results from TCRdb running MiXCR on the RACE reads. The sample has approximately 260,000 distinct CDR3 sequences, about 9.4% seen once. The sample consisted of whole blood, taken in connection with sensitization to the hapten diphenylcyclopropenone (DPC). The V gene is TRBV7-8, the J gene TRBJ2-3, with 7 bases that match TRBD2. The receptor was derived from a woman aged 35 to 49 with alopecia areata. Some clones in this sample may be carry-over from other donors' samples. In DNA, the CDR3 is TGTGCCAGCAGCTTCGTAGCCTCAGCGGGACCCCCCACGGATACGCAGTATTTT. This gives the protein CASSFVASAGPPTDTQYF.